This T cell receptor beta chain was identified in a study of T cell repertoires in cytomegalovirus infection. Study details: Recently described HLA-C-restricted plus well-studied HLA-B-restricted CMV epitopes were used.

The CDR3 spans 14 residues. Losses at the gene ends were 7 bases for V and 4 bases for J; bases not matched to a gene: 6. Germline V CDR1 and CDR2: SEHNR, FQNEAQ (reference sequence). TCRdb itself ran the reads through MiXCR, one entry per CDR3 protein. The top ten clones hold about 66% of a sample with around 77,000 distinct CDR3 sequences, 20% to 25% of them seen once. Broader study findings: The ex vivo response was dominated by HLA-C-restricted CMV-specific TCR beta clonotypes. Of the TCR beta families, the public ones yielded a cumulative frequency that identified carriers of CMV plus the relevant HLA.

Points on this clonotype: Antigen: not known.

The chain combines TRBV7-9 with TRBJ2-3, with TRBD1 matching over 9 bases. The origin of this receptor is a human donor in good health (CMV status not recorded). Some clones in this sample may be carry-over from other donors' samples. The specimen comprised CD8+ T cells from cultured PBMCs, sampled from culture after CMV antigen stimulation. The CDR3 protein is CASIPDRGPDTQYF. The DNA for the CDR3 is TGTGCCAGCATCCCGGACAGGGGTCCAGATACGCAGTATTTT.